These 17 T cell receptor beta chains came from one sample sequenced in a study of tumor and adjacent non-tumor tissue in lung cancer. No cell sorting was done before RNA was extracted from the tissue. More than 3 cm separated this lung sample from the edge of the tumor. The library came from three nested PCR rounds adapted from ARM-PCR protocols. Each CDR3 protein is one row after TCRdb ran MiXCR on the multiplex PCR reads. The sample carries 60,000 to 65,000 distinct CDR3 sequences, roughly 57% recorded once. Sequencing was carried out using distant non-tumor lung tissue. The receptors originated from a man aged 65 to 79 with non-small cell lung cancer.

This clonotype occurred many times. The chain uses TRBV5-4 and TRBJ2-5, with D tentatively TRBD1 (6 bases). Trimming pared 3 bases from V and 1 base from J, leaving 10 bases between. This CDR3 contains 14 residues. CDR1 and CDR2 from the germline V gene are SGHNT and YYREEE (reference sequence). DNA for the CDR3: TGTGCCAGCAGCTGGGGACACCTCCAAGAGACCCAGTACTTC. Its translation is CASSWGHLQETQYF.

This clonotype was detected a few times. V is TRBV20-1 and J is TRBJ1-1; D not certain. The length of the CDR3 is 14 residues. Germline-derived CDR1 and CDR2 are DFQATT and SNEGSKA (reference sequence). The V and J ends lost 3 bases and 8 bases respectively, with 19 bases between them. CDR3 nucleotide sequence: TGCAGTGCTAGTATCAACCGGGTCGTGTTAGAAGCTTTCTTT. It yields the protein CSASINRVVLEAFF.

On this clonotype: Its ends do not fully match the called genes, so a read error is possible. The rearrangement links TRBV5-4 to TRBJ2-3, with TRBD1 identical over 7 bases. CDR1 and CDR2 (germline): SGHNT, YYREEE (reference sequence). CDR3 size: 14 residues. CDR3 sequence (DNA): TGTGCCAGCAGCAAGGGACAGAGCATAGATACGCAGTATTTT. Protein product: CASSKGQSIDTQYF. The variable domain in full, with the rest retrieved from reference TRBV5-4 and TRBJ2-3, is ETGVTQSPTHLIKTRGQQVTLRCSSQSGHNTVSWYQQALGQGPQFIFQYYREEENGRGNFPPRFSGLQFPNYSSELNVNALELDDSALYLCASSKGQSIDTQYFGPGTRLTVL.

To note about this clonotype: A single base separates this from a much larger clone, so it may be a read error. Lacking the conserved final phenylalanine or tryptophan, this CDR3 likely reflects a read error. The chain uses TRBV20-1 and TRBJ2-3; 9 nucleotides agree with TRBD1. There are 15 residues in the CDR3. Germline V CDR1 and CDR2: DFQATT, SNEGSKA (reference sequence). Trimming removed 5 bases from V and 2 bases from J; junction bases left unmatched: 8. Here the CDR3 reads CSASIGTGITDTQYL. The CDR3 nucleotides read TGCAGTGCTTCGATAGGGACAGGGATCACAGATACGCAGTATCTT.

As regards this clonotype: This may come from a read error, since a much larger clone is one base off. The chain has TRBV10-3 and TRBJ2-2; weak D call: TRBD1 (5 bases). Per the germline V gene, CDR1 is ENHRY and CDR2 is SYGVKD. The CDR3 covers 15 residues. CDR3 residues: CTISESTQGTGELFF. The CDR3 DNA reads as TGTACCATCAGTGAGTCGACTCAGGGCACCGGGGAGCTGTTTTTT.

This clonotype was recorded at least ten times. The chain couples TRBV11-3 to TRBJ2-3, with D possibly matching TRBD1 (5 bases). The CDR3 loop spans 15 amino acids. Germline V gives CDR1 SGHNT, CDR2 YENEEA. V lost 3 bases and J 5 bases, leaving 15 bases between the germline ends. CDR3 region: CASSLFHQGEDTQYF. The CDR3 DNA reads as TGTGCCAGCAGCTTGTTTCACCAAGGGGAAGATACGCAGTATTTT. The full variable domain, with the rest looked up from reference TRBV11-3 and TRBJ2-3, is EAGVVQSPRYKIIEKKQPVAFWCNPISGHNTLYWYLQNLGQGPELLIRYENEEAVDDSQLPKDRFSAERLKGVDSTLKIQPAELGDSAVYLCASSLFHQGEDTQYFGPGTRLTVL.

Note on this clonotype: With a much larger clone just one base away, this may be a read error. This chain connects TRBV12-3 or TRBV12-4 to TRBJ2-4, with 7 bases fitting TRBD1. This CDR3 is 15 amino acids long. For the CDR3, the DNA is TGTGTCAGCAGTCCCGCCCGGGGACAGACGAACATTCAGTACTTC. Translated, it gives CVSSPARGQTNIQYF.

A remark on this clonotype: Since the CDR3 does not end with the conserved phenylalanine or tryptophan, this likely comes from a read error. V is TRBV4-2 and J is TRBJ2-7; 7 bases agree with TRBD1. The CDR3 extends over 16 amino acids. Germline V gene data show CDR1 as LGHNA and CDR2 as YNFKEQ. The V gene end was trimmed by 0 bases and the J gene end by 0 bases; junction bases not matched to a gene: 5. Here the CDR3 reads CASSQEVEGASYEQYY. The CDR3 nucleotides are TGTGCCAGCAGCCAAGAAGTCGAGGGGGCCTCCTACGAGCAGTACTAC.

The chain has TRBV20-1 and TRBJ2-1; D is perhaps TRBD1 (6 bases). Germline V gene lookup returns CDR1 DFQATT and CDR2 SNEGSKA (reference sequence). The CDR3 consists of 15 residues. V lost 3 bases and J lost 6, with 18 bases in between. In nucleotides, the CDR3 is TGCAGTGCTAGGTACCGACAGGCTCTACCCAATGAGCAGTTCTTC. As protein: CSARYRQALPNEQFF.

Of note for this clonotype: Since no conserved phenylalanine or tryptophan closes the CDR3, a read error is the likely cause. The chain employs TRBV11-2 and TRBJ2-4, with D possibly matching TRBD1 (5 bases). CDR3 length equals 15 residues. Germline V lookup: CDR1 SGHAT, CDR2 FQNNGV. Here the CDR3 reads CVSSPEGAARNIQYS. CDR3 DNA sequence: TGTGTCAGCAGCCCCGAAGGGGCGGCCAGAAACATTCAGTACTCC.

CDR3 protein: CASSLLRLAGQPGELFF. The DNA of the CDR3 is TGTGCCAGCAGTTTACTTAGACTAGCGGGCCAGCCCGGGGAGCTGTTTTTT. V usage is TRBV28 and J usage is TRBJ2-2; 10 positions match TRBD2. With V trimmed by 2 bases and J by 6 bases, 9 bases remained unmatched. The CDR3 covers 17 residues. Germline V lookup: CDR1 MDHEN, CDR2 SYDVKM.

Comments on this clonotype: A junction boundary mismatches the germline segment, possibly from a read error. This chain links TRBV5-1 with TRBJ1-1; no definite D call. From germline, CDR1 is SGHRS and CDR2 YFSETQ. There are 14 residues in the CDR3. CDR3 sequence reads: CASSPGSLNTKAFF. The DNA of the CDR3 is TGCGCCAGCTCCCCGGGCAGCTTGAACACTAAAGCTTTCTTT.

Turning to this clonotype: A much larger clonotype is one base distant, so this may be a read error. The rearrangement links TRBV10-2 to TRBJ1-2; no definite D call. CDR1 WSHSY and CDR2 SAAADI come from the germline V gene. The CDR3 contains 13 residues. V lost 3 bases and J 7 bases, leaving 12 bases between the germline ends. CDR3 nucleotides: TGCGCCAGCAGTGATCAGGCGGGCTGTGGCTACACCTTC. Amino acid sequence: CASSDQAGCGYTF.

A word on this clonotype: An end of the junction does not agree with germline; a read error may underlie this. V gene TRBV12-3 or TRBV12-4 combines with J gene TRBJ1-2; a possible D gene is TRBD1 (5 bases). CDR3 length: 13 amino acids. CDR3 nucleotide sequence: TGTGCCAACAGTTTCCCAACCAGGGAAGGCTACACCTTC. It codes for CANSFPTREGYTF.

Remarks on this clonotype: This may be a read error, as it is one base from a much larger clone. The chain employs TRBV6-2 or TRBV6-3 and TRBJ1-2; tentative D call: TRBD1 (5 bases). The CDR3 consists of 12 residues. The germline V gene has CDR1 MNHEY and CDR2 SVGEGT. CDR3 nucleotide sequence: TGTGCCAGCAGTTATGGGGCCTATGGCCACACCTTC. Translation gives CASSYGAYGHTF.

Regarding this clonotype: The missing conserved phenylalanine or tryptophan at the end of this CDR3 makes a read error likely. The V and J genes are TRBV11-1 and TRBJ2-5, with D perhaps TRBD2 (5 bases). The CDR3 totals 14 residues. V was cut by 7 bases and J by 5 bases, with 17 bases left in between. The germline V gene encodes CDR1 SGHAT and CDR2 FQDESV (reference sequence). For the CDR3, the DNA is TGTGCCAGCATCCGGGGTGATCCACATGAGACCCAGTACTAC. This translates into CASIRGDPHETQYY.

Details on this clonotype: With a much larger clone just one base away, this may be a read error. The V gene is TRBV20-1, the J gene TRBJ2-5, with D perhaps matching TRBD2 (6 bases). Per the germline V gene, CDR1 is DFQATT and CDR2 is SNEGSKA (reference sequence). Trimming left V 0 bases short and J 2 bases short, with 10 bases between. CDR3 length: 14 amino acids. This chain's CDR3 is CSARDCRGQETQYF. The CDR3 DNA reads TGCAGTGCTAGAGATTGTCGGGGGCAAGAGACCCAGTACTTC.